This T cell receptor beta chain was profiled in a study of shared clonotypes between healthy human individuals (dated by TCRdb to the early 2020s). Some background on the complete study: The cohort included a few men and a couple of women between 18 and 49 years of age. To estimate repertoire size and how much clonotype sharing occurs between individuals, the study deeply sequenced the blood TCR repertoires of several healthy adults. For each donor, CD4 naive and CD4 memory were each run on three plates, CD8 naive on two plates, and CD8 memory on one plate. Between about 0.85 and 9.5 billion PBMCs per donor were obtained by leukapheresis. Different laboratories and diverse techniques were used to prepare libraries and sequence TCR repertoires, to increase sequencing depth and limit assay-specific biases. General findings and caveats noted by the study authors: Sampling was restricted to blood, and TCR repertoires in tissues likely differ from the TCR repertoires found in blood. Compared with non-shared clonotypes, clonotypes shared by all four sorted-subset donors had higher generation probabilities. Rarefaction of sorted-subset datasets indicated incomplete sequencing despite the large sequencing depth. The small number of donors limited the genetic and exposure-history diversity represented. About 5% of naive CD4, approximately 3.7% of naive CD8, approximately 2% of memory CD4, and about 0.4% of memory CD8 clonotypes were shared across four donors. Estimated clonotype richness was generally larger for naive than for memory subsets. Pairwise subsampling led to the expectation that sequencing depth would affect the degree of clonotype sharing among donors.

CDR1 and CDR2 are read off the germline V gene as SNHLY and FYNNEI. The CDR3 starts with the cysteine, ends with the phenylalanine, and has 14 residues. Only the CDR3 DNA is retained, 42 bases long and in frame from the first base. V and J are truncated by 4 bases and 2 bases respectively, leaving an intervening sequence of 11 bases. About this clone itself: Its target antigen remains unknown. No quality values exist for individual bases; no much larger clone is one base distant.

TCR CDR3 regions were amplified from genomic DNA by multiplex PCR using the deep immunoSEQ assay. Extracted genomic DNA from each cell subset was distributed evenly across all wells of several immunoSEQ 96-well plates, and each plate was treated as a replicate. For sorted subsets, about 220 ng of genomic DNA, equivalent to some 33,000 T cell genomes, went into each replicate PCR. Purified libraries were quantified with a Qubit 3.0 fluorometer, sized on a Bioanalyzer 2100, and re-quantified with the KAPA Library Quantification kit. Every immunoSEQ 96-well plate was sequenced on a separate single-read 150-cycle Illumina NextSeq 550 flow cell. In the source study's methods: Because the immunoSEQ output held only junctional sequences and lacked quality scores, the filtering could not match the filtering applied to full-length reads. Sequences were annotated with PyIR, a Python wrapper for IgBLAST v1.9, and V/J genes and CDR3 were assigned using IMGT germline references. Any read was removed if the V/J assignment was weak (E-value above 1e-6), the CDR3 was missing, or the read contained stop codons, out-of-frame junctions, or ambiguous translated residues. V3J clonotypes were defined as sequences sharing the same inferred V gene, J gene, and CDR3 amino acid sequence. The percentage overlap between two repertoires was calculated by dividing the number of shared unique clonotypes by the size of the smaller repertoire. Repertoire richness was assessed with RTK rarefaction, the Chao1 estimator, and Recon v2.1 estimates of unobserved clonotypes. OLGA was used to compute generation probabilities for all TCRbeta clonotypes that the gDNA method yielded from a few donors. TCRdb re-hosts the immuneACCESS table, in-frame sequences only. Its copies lack some clones; in the studies checked, an unresolved V gene accounts for under half of them, and the cause for the rest is not known. D and trimming come from the DNA, and the V and J calls and clone size come from that table. Here the sample has millions of clones; 85% to 95% occur a single time. Roughly 0.13% of the sample lies in the top ten.

Donors were healthy HIV-negative adults with no recently reported acute infections or vaccinations. Only Caucasian adults living in Nashville, Tennessee, USA were represented among the donors. Magnetic negative selection was used to enrich CD4+ T cells, after which naive cells were positively selected on CD45RA and the negative fraction became the memory subset. After blood collection by leukapheresis, PBMCs were isolated using Ficoll-Histopaque density gradient centrifugation and then cryopreserved in the vapor phase of liquid nitrogen. Analytical flow cytometry was used to check the purity and quantity of each magnetically sorted T cell population. Genomic DNA was isolated from every sorted fraction and measured by UV absorbance on a Nanodrop 2000c.

The sequence joins TRBV2 to TRBJ1-2; the D gene assignment is ambiguous. This sequence was found in a man younger than 35 in good health. Sequenced: naive CD4+ T cells sorted from blood. This sample's cell subset or site label indicates: CD45RA+ positively selected. This receptor has the CDR3 CASSGAEGNYGYTF. At the DNA level, the sequence is TGTGCCAGCAGTGGCGCTGAAGGGAACTATGGCTACACCTTC.